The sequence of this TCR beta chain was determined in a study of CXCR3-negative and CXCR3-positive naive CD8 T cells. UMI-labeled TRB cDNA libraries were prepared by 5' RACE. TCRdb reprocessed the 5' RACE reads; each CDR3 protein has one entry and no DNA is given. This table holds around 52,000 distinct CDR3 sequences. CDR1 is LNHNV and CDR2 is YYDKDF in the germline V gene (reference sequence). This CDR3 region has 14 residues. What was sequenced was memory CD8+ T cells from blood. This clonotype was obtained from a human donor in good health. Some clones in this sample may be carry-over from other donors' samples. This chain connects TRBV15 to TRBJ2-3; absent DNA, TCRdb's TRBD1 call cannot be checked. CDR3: CATSEDTRADTQYF.